Below are 32 T cell receptor beta chains sequenced from a single sample in a study of cytomegalovirus exposure and HLA in healthy donors. PCR involved 60 Vbeta and 13 Jbeta primers. TCRdb keeps only in-frame clones here, not all; method: immunoSEQ multiplex PCR. The data hold 150,000 to 200,000 clones, with 75% to 80% observed a single time. Sequenced: PBMCs. Receptor source: a woman aged 25 to 39 in good health and CMV-seropositive.

This clone was observed a handful of times. The rearrangement links TRBV9 to TRBJ2-1, with TRBD1 matching over 10 bases. This CDR3 region has 14 residues. Unmatched junction bases numbered 6, after V lost 6 bases and J lost 6 bases. In germline, CDR1 is SGDLS, CDR2 YYNGEE. The DNA for the CDR3 is TGTGCCAGCAACGGAGGGGACAGGGGCAATGAGCAGTTCTTC. As protein: CASNGGDRGNEQFF.

The genes are TRBV6-6 and TRBJ2-1; 9 bases are shared with TRBD2. This CDR3 is built from 15 residues. Per germline, CDR1 MNHNY and CDR2 SVGAGI (reference sequence). V shed 5 bases and J 3 bases; nucleotides not matched to a gene: 5. In nucleotides, the CDR3 is TGTGCCAGCAGTCCGTTAGCGGGAGACTACAATGAGCAGTTCTTC. This translates into CASSPLAGDYNEQFF.

The chain is built from TRBV11-2 and TRBJ2-2, with unresolved D. Germline CDR1 is SGHAT and CDR2 is FQNNGV. V was pared by 1 base and J by 6 bases, with 12 bases between. The CDR3 runs to 15 residues. CDR3 DNA: TGTGCCAGCAGCTTAGTTACCGGGTTGTCCGGGGAGCTGTTTTTT. It yields the protein CASSLVTGLSGELFF.

This sequence joins TRBV4-2 and TRBJ2-2; 8 bases align to TRBD1. Germline trimming cut 4 bases from V and 9 bases from J; bases unmatched to any gene: 10. This CDR3 has 15 amino acids. In germline, CDR1 is LGHNA, CDR2 YNFKEQ. The CDR3 coding sequence is TGTGCCAGCAGCCCCCTGGACAGGGAAATCCGGGAGCTGTTTTTT. Encoded protein: CASSPLDREIRELFF.

J is TRBJ1-2 and V is TRBV9, with TRBD1 matching over 10 bases. Germline trimming cut 3 bases from V and 4 bases from J; bases unmatched to any gene: 15. The CDR3 runs 18 residues. Germline CDR1 SGDLS, CDR2 YYNGEE. CDR3 loop: CASSGLRDRGTLGYGYTF. The CDR3 DNA follows: TGTGCCAGCAGCGGGTTAAGGGACAGGGGCACCCTCGGCTATGGCTACACCTTC.

This chain connects TRBV5-6 to TRBJ2-5; 10 positions match TRBD2. The DNA end is more similar to TRBJ2-7, so the J call may be wrong. There are 14 residues in the CDR3. The germline V gene encodes CDR1 SGHDT and CDR2 YYEEEE. In nucleotides, the CDR3 is TGTGCCAGCAGCTTGCTAGCGGGAGAGCACGAGCAGTACTTC. Protein product: CASSLLAGEHEQYF.

This clone is termed medium-sized. The genes are TRBV4-3 and TRBJ1-4; 11 bases line up with TRBD1. CDR3 size: 14 residues. In germline, CDR1 is LGHNA, CDR2 YSLEER. With 4 bases clipped from V and 7 bases from J, the junction kept 2 bases outside the gene matches. The DNA for the CDR3 is TGCGCCAGCAGCCCAGGGACAGGGGGTGAAAAACTGTTTTTT. The encoded protein is CASSPGTGGEKLFF.

The J gene is TRBJ1-5, the V gene TRBV5-1; D possibly corresponds to TRBD1 (5 bases). Germline CDR1 is SGHRS and CDR2 is YFSETQ. The CDR3 covers 16 residues. Deletions cut 7 bases from V and 2 bases from J, with 19 bases between. The CDR3 nucleotides are TGCGCCAGCGGTTGGTGGGGCCAGGGTGGCAATCAGCCCCAGCATTTT. It translates to CASGWWGQGGNQPQHF.

The gene calls are TRBV12-5 and TRBJ2-7, with 7 bases lining up with TRBD1. The CDR3 is made up of 14 amino acids. Germline V gene lookup returns CDR1 LGHNT and CDR2 FRNRAP. The V and J ends lost 6 bases and 4 bases, in that order; junction bases with no gene match: 9. The CDR3 nucleotides read TGTGCTAGTGGGAACAACAGGGGAAGGTACGAGCAGTACTTC. This sequence encodes CASGNNRGRYEQYF.

This rearrangement joins TRBV18 to TRBJ2-6, with D possibly matching TRBD1 (5 bases). The ends were cut back, 3 bases at V and 0 bases at J, with 21 bases in the middle. CDR1 KGHSH and CDR2 LQKENI come from the germline V gene. This CDR3 has 20 amino acids. Written as DNA, the CDR3 is TGTGCCAGCTCACCGCTTCACGCAACAGGCGACATCTCTGGGGCCAACGTCCTGACTTTC. It codes for CASSPLHATGDISGANVLTF.

This clone was found a few times. The chain employs TRBV18 and TRBJ2-1; 13 bases are a match to TRBD2. CDR1 is KGHSH and CDR2 is LQKENI in the germline V gene. Trimming removed 1 base from V and 8 bases from J; junction bases left unmatched: 2. The CDR3 runs 15 residues. The chain's CDR3 is CASSPRTSGSDEQFF. The CDR3 coding sequence is TGTGCCAGCTCACCACGGACTAGCGGGAGCGATGAGCAGTTCTTC.

In its sample, this clone was seen a few times. The V and J genes are TRBV5-1 and TRBJ2-2; 11 bases are a match to TRBD2. In germline, CDR1 is SGHRS, CDR2 YFSETQ. The CDR3 loop spans 14 amino acids. After removal of 6 bases from V and 7 bases from J, the junction contained 5 bases not matched to a gene. The CDR3 DNA sequence: TGCGCCAGCACGCCTAGCGGGGGGTTCGGGGAGCTGTTTTTT. Translation: CASTPSGGFGELFF.

The chain carries TRBV6-1 and TRBJ1-2, with D possibly being TRBD1 (6 bases). The CDR3 is 15 residues long. With 6 bases removed from V and 1 base from J, the gap between germline ends came to 15 bases. The germline V gene encodes CDR1 MNHNS and CDR2 SASEGT. DNA for the CDR3: TGTGCCAGCAGGAGGGCAGGGGAATTTAACTATGGCTACACCTTC. This codes for CASRRAGEFNYGYTF.

This chain links TRBV27 with TRBJ2-2; no firm D call. V lost 0 bases, J lost 2 bases, and 7 bases lay in between. CDR1 is MNHEY, CDR2 SMNVEV, per germline (reference sequence). The CDR3 runs to 15 residues. The CDR3 loop is CASSLSPGNTGELFF. CDR3 DNA sequence: TGTGCCAGCAGTTTATCTCCCGGTAACACCGGGGAGCTGTTTTTT.

The CDR3 reads CASSYSYRKNTEAFF. Written as DNA, the CDR3 is TGTGCCAGCAGTTACTCGTACAGAAAGAACACTGAAGCTTTCTTT. V and J are TRBV6-5 and TRBJ1-1; D unresolved. V gave up 0 bases and J gave up 1 base, with 9 bases separating them. Germline CDR1 and CDR2: MNHEY and SVGAGI. The CDR3 extends over 15 amino acids.

The rearrangement links TRBV5-4 to TRBJ2-5; 8 positions match TRBD1. The J segment lost 5 bases and the V segment lost 5 bases, leaving 5 bases of the junction unmatched. There are 13 residues in the CDR3. CDR1 SGHNT and CDR2 YYREEE come from the germline V gene (reference sequence). The CDR3 loop is CASSPTGEETQYF. In nucleotides, the CDR3 is TGTGCCAGCAGTCCGACAGGGGAGGAGACCCAGTACTTC.

CDR3 sequence (DNA): TGTGCCAGCAGCTTAGGTATCGGGTTGAACACTGAAGCTTTCTTT. It codes for CASSLGIGLNTEAFF. The V gene is TRBV13, the J gene TRBJ1-1, with unresolved D. Germline loops: CDR1 PRHDT, CDR2 FYEKMQ (reference sequence). The CDR3 has 15 amino acids. V was trimmed by 0 bases and J by 0 bases, leaving 8 bases between them.

This clone was observed a handful of times. The rearrangement uses TRBV28 and TRBJ2-2; weak D call: TRBD2 (5 bases). The CDR3 covers 20 residues. Germline CDR1 MDHEN, CDR2 SYDVKM. The V end lost 2 bases, the J end lost 0 bases, and 22 bases lay between the germline ends. CDR3 in DNA: TGTGCCAGCAGTTTAAGGCCCTCTTCTTGGACTTTCGCGAACACCGGGGAGCTGTTTTTT. It codes for CASSLRPSSWTFANTGELFF.

The rearrangement joins TRBV5-4 to TRBJ2-1; 7 nucleotides agree with TRBD1. Germline V lookup: CDR1 SGHNT, CDR2 YYREEE (reference sequence). Trimming at V came to 4 bases and at J to 10 bases, leaving 8 bases not matched to a gene. This CDR3 comprises 13 residues. The CDR3 DNA is TGTGCCAGCAGCACTGGACAGGCCGTGGAGCAGTTCTTC. This gives the protein CASSTGQAVEQFF.

This clone appeared a few times. The genes are TRBV6-1 and TRBJ2-7, with TRBD1 matching 7 bases. Trimming took 2 bases from V and 5 from J; bases not matched to a gene: 12. CDR1 and CDR2 (germline): MNHNS, SASEGT. CDR3 length: 16 amino acids. The CDR3 sequence: CASSEQIGPGGNEQYF. In DNA, the CDR3 is TGTGCCAGCAGTGAACAAATTGGGCCAGGGGGTAACGAGCAGTACTTC.

CDR3 sequence: CASSFTGETQYF. The CDR3 DNA reads TGCGCCAGCAGCTTTACAGGGGAGACCCAGTACTTC. The chain is built from TRBV5-1 and TRBJ2-5; weak D call: TRBD1 (6 bases). V was clipped by 2 bases and J by 5 bases, with 7 bases between them. There are 12 residues in the CDR3. CDR1 and CDR2 from the germline V gene are SGHRS and YFSETQ.

The V and J genes are TRBV19 and TRBJ1-5; no definite D call. This CDR3 has 13 residues. The germline V and J ends were trimmed by 2 bases and 4 bases, with 6 bases remaining between them. Germline V gene data show CDR1 as LNHDA and CDR2 as SQIVND (reference sequence). The CDR3 reads CASSINFNQPQHF. For the CDR3, the DNA is TGTGCCAGTAGTATAAACTTTAATCAGCCCCAGCATTTT.

V and J are TRBV6-1 and TRBJ1-2; tentative D call: TRBD1 (5 bases). With 6 bases removed from V and 7 bases from J, the gap between germline ends came to 9 bases. This CDR3 is built from 11 residues. Germline-derived CDR1 and CDR2 are MNHNS and SASEGT. As DNA, the CDR3 is TGTGCCAGCAGGAAGGACACTGGCTACACCTTC. This encodes CASRKDTGYTF.

The CDR3 nucleotides read TGTGCCACCACACCACCCTTGGGACAGGGGGGCAATCAGCCCCAGCATTTT. This encodes CATTPPLGQGGNQPQHF. This rearrangement joins TRBV28 to TRBJ1-5; TRBD1 matches 11 bases. The CDR3 loop spans 17 amino acids. Unmatched junction bases numbered 13, after V lost 10 bases and J lost 2 bases. The V gene's germline CDR1 is MDHEN and CDR2 SYDVKM.

The rearrangement links TRBV2 to TRBJ1-5; 7 bases align to TRBD1. CDR3 length: 14 amino acids. The junction had 3 bases not matched to a gene; V was cut back by 2 bases and J by 5 bases. Per germline, CDR1 SNHLY and CDR2 FYNNEI. The CDR3 is CASSEQGGDQPQHF. The CDR3 DNA is TGTGCCAGCAGTGAACAGGGGGGCGATCAGCCCCAGCATTTT.

V usage is TRBV2 and J usage is TRBJ1-2; the match to TRBD1 covers 12 bases. In germline, CDR1 is SNHLY, CDR2 FYNNEI. The length of the CDR3 is 18 residues. Unmatched junction bases numbered 8, after V lost 3 bases and J lost 0 bases. As DNA, the CDR3 is TGTGCCAGCAGTGATCCCGGGACAGGGGGCCGCCCTAACTATGGCTACACCTTC. It codes for CASSDPGTGGRPNYGYTF.

The CDR3 is CASSRDSGNTIYF. The CDR3 nucleotides read TGTGCCAGCAGTCGGGACAGTGGAAACACCATATATTTT. This chain links TRBV21-1 with TRBJ1-3; TRBD1, as called in the table, went unchecked against the DNA. TRBV21-1 is given as a pseudogene. The CDR3 contains 13 residues.

V and J are TRBV10-3 and TRBJ1-4; 7 positions match TRBD1. Germline V gene data show CDR1 as ENHRY and CDR2 as SYGVKD. J was trimmed by 0 bases and V by 11 bases; bases with no gene match: 6. This CDR3 contains 14 residues. The CDR3 DNA sequence: TGTGCCTCACAACAGGGGACAACTAATGAAAAACTGTTTTTT. Its translation: CASQQGTTNEKLFF.

The chain couples TRBV27 to TRBJ2-3; the D gene is possibly TRBD1 (5 bases). In germline, CDR1 is MNHEY, CDR2 SMNVEV (reference sequence). The CDR3 sequence is 14 residues long. V was clipped by 5 bases and J by 6 bases, with 15 bases between them. This chain's CDR3 is CASSLGVGRDTQYF. In nucleotides, the CDR3 is TGTGCCAGCAGTCTCGGAGTGGGGCGGGATACGCAGTATTTT.

The chain combines TRBV30 with TRBJ1-3; D not resolved. CDR1 and CDR2 (germline): GTSNPN, SVGIG (reference sequence). The CDR3 has 12 residues. Between the trimmed V and J ends, which lost 4 bases and 7 bases, there was a span of 11 bases. DNA for the CDR3: TGTGCCTGGATCCGGACTAGTAACACCATATATTTT. Its translation: CAWIRTSNTIYF.

The chain employs TRBV30 and TRBJ2-6; D unresolved. This CDR3 is 15 amino acids long. V was cut by 0 bases and J by 0 bases, with 6 bases left in between. Per germline, CDR1 GTSNPN and CDR2 SVGIG (reference sequence). This CDR3 is CAWSVPLSGANVLTF. For the CDR3, the DNA is TGTGCCTGGAGTGTTCCCCTCTCTGGGGCCAACGTCCTGACTTTC.

In this sample, this clone turned up once. The chain recombines TRBV7-8 with TRBJ2-3; 9 bases agree with TRBD2. The CDR3 sequence is 17 residues long. CDR1 and CDR2 (germline): SGHVS, FQNEAQ. Trimming removed 7 bases from V and 4 bases from J; junction bases left unmatched: 15. In DNA, the CDR3 is TGTGCCAGCACTAAAAGGGTAGCGGGAGTTGTTGCAGATACGCAGTATTTT. It translates to CASTKRVAGVVADTQYF.